These 13 T cell receptor beta chains were all obtained from the same sample, sequenced in a study of OX40 agonist ivuxolimab in advanced cancers. The protocol was immunoSEQ multiplex PCR, while the TCRdb copy is restricted to in-frame clones and leaves out a portion. The table includes around 67,000 clones, about 83% detected once. The source was CD4+ or CD8+ T cells sorted from blood, collected in a trial of the OX40 agonist ivuxolimab. Source of these receptors: an adult with an advanced solid tumor such as melanoma, head and neck, liver or kidney cancer.

This chain connects TRBV19 to TRBJ1-2, with TRBD1 identical over 10 bases. Losses at the gene ends were 8 bases for V and 2 bases for J; bases not matched to a gene: 2. CDR1 and CDR2 from the germline V gene are LNHDA and SQIVND (reference sequence). CDR3 length: 13 residues. The CDR3 sequence is CASLDRGNYGYTF. The CDR3 DNA is TGTGCCAGTTTGGACAGGGGGAACTATGGCTACACCTTC.

The chain links TRBV6-1 to TRBJ2-1, with D uncertain. Trimming removed 2 bases from V and 2 bases from J, with 10 bases in between. CDR1 and CDR2 (germline): MNHNS, SASEGT. This CDR3 comprises 15 residues. The CDR3 bases are TGTGCCAGCAGTGAAAGGCCTAGTGCCTACAATGAGCAGTTCTTC. This encodes CASSERPSAYNEQFF.

This chain uses TRBV6-6 with TRBJ1-2, with D uncertain. Deletions cut 5 bases from V and 2 bases from J, with 15 bases between. Germline CDR1 MNHNY, CDR2 SVGAGI (reference sequence). This CDR3 spans 15 amino acids. CDR3 sequence: CASSPSEGRNYGYTF. The DNA for the CDR3 is TGTGCCAGCAGTCCATCCGAGGGCAGGAACTATGGCTACACCTTC.

The chain combines TRBV2 with TRBJ2-5, with D possibly matching TRBD1 (5 bases). Germline V CDR1 and CDR2: SNHLY, FYNNEI. This CDR3 is built from 15 residues. V was trimmed by 6 bases and J by 0 bases, leaving 14 bases between them. This CDR3 is CASSLEAGYQETQYF. The DNA of the CDR3 is TGTGCCAGCAGCCTAGAGGCAGGGTACCAAGAGACCCAGTACTTC.

The chain uses TRBV7-8 and TRBJ2-7; unclear D gene. Trimming removed 5 bases at V and 3 bases at J, with 14 bases between. CDR1 SGHVS and CDR2 FQNEAQ come from the germline V gene. The CDR3 loop spans 14 amino acids. The CDR3 DNA reads as TGTGCCAGCAGCATGGAGTATCGGGTCTACGAGCAGTACTTC. This encodes CASSMEYRVYEQYF.

The chain is built from TRBV27 and TRBJ2-1; D is perhaps TRBD2 (6 bases). Trimming took off 7 bases at V and 0 bases at J, with 13 bases between the two ends. The CDR3 consists of 15 residues. Germline assignment: CDR1 MNHEY and CDR2 SMNVEV (reference sequence). CDR3 DNA: TGTGCCAGCACTCAGTTGCGGGGCTCCTACAATGAGCAGTTCTTC. This translates into CASTQLRGSYNEQFF.

By share, this clone ranks as medium-sized (0.01 to 0.1%). The chain couples TRBV9 to TRBJ1-3; 9 positions match TRBD1. The junction had 6 bases not matched to a gene; V was cut back by 4 bases and J by 4 bases. The CDR3 sequence is 15 residues long. From germline, CDR1 is SGDLS and CDR2 YYNGEE. The CDR3 sequence is CASSLGQGKGNTIYF. The CDR3 nucleotides read TGTGCCAGCAGCCTAGGACAGGGGAAAGGAAACACCATATATTTT.

The CDR3 sequence is CASSYAGTGNQPQHF. CDR3 nucleotides: TGTGCCAGCAGTTACGCCGGGACAGGAAATCAGCCCCAGCATTTT. This sequence joins TRBV6-5 and TRBJ1-5, with 8 bases identical to TRBD1. V gave up 2 bases and J gave up 4 bases; unmatched junction bases: 4. CDR1 is MNHEY, CDR2 SVGAGI, per germline. CDR3 length equals 15 residues.

This rearrangement joins TRBV5-1 to TRBJ2-3; 7 bases are a match to TRBD2. Losses at the gene ends were 0 bases for V and 6 bases for J; bases not matched to a gene: 13. Germline CDR1 is SGHRS and CDR2 is YFSETQ. This CDR3 comprises 17 residues. The CDR3 protein is CASSLGTGTKGGDTQYF. For the CDR3, the DNA is TGCGCCAGCAGCTTGGGTACCGGGACTAAGGGCGGGGATACGCAGTATTTT.

The chain combines TRBV5-4 with TRBJ2-7; 10 bases are shared with TRBD2. V shed 4 bases and J 1 base; nucleotides not matched to a gene: 2. Germline V lookup: CDR1 SGHNT, CDR2 YYREEE (reference sequence). The CDR3 covers 14 residues. The CDR3 loop reads CASSGTSESYEQYF. CDR3 in DNA: TGTGCCAGCAGCGGGACTAGCGAGTCCTACGAGCAGTACTTC.

The V and J genes are TRBV7-9 and TRBJ1-5, with 8 bases that match TRBD1. V lost 5 bases to trimming and J lost 4 bases; unmatched junction nucleotides: 16. CDR1 and CDR2 (germline): SEHNR, FQNEAQ (reference sequence). The CDR3 consists of 18 residues. The CDR3 is CASSQYRGFTQGNQPQHF. For the CDR3, the DNA is TGTGCCAGCAGCCAATACAGGGGGTTTACTCAGGGGAATCAGCCCCAGCATTTT.

The V call is TRBV30, the J call TRBJ2-1, with D perhaps TRBD2 (5 bases). CDR3 length: 12 amino acids. Germline loops: CDR1 GTSNPN, CDR2 SVGIG (reference sequence). The V and J ends lost 4 bases and 8 bases respectively, with 12 bases between them. The CDR3 DNA sequence: TGTGCCTGGAATCGGGGTAGGCATGAGCAGTTCTTC. It encodes CAWNRGRHEQFF.

The chain uses TRBV6-5 and TRBJ1-1; TRBD1 is a possible D gene (5 bases). Deletions cut 0 bases from V and 1 base from J, with 12 bases between. The CDR3 runs to 16 residues. Per the germline V gene, CDR1 is MNHEY and CDR2 is SVGAGI. The DNA of the CDR3 is TGTGCCAGCAGTTACTCCACCCGGGGCCGGAACACTGAAGCTTTCTTT. This gives the protein CASSYSTRGRNTEAFF.